The 29 T cell receptor beta chains presented below share a single source sample, sequenced in a study of T-cell memory formation after mild COVID-19 (dated by TCRdb to about 2021). Libraries came from 5' RACE. The reads were generated on an Illumina NovaSeq 6000. TCRdb reworked the public reads: Q25 trimming with fastp, MiXCR clone assembly, productive beta chains retained. Here each entry gathers all rows of one CDR3 protein and keeps the most common genes and DNA. Recorded for this sample are around 200,000 distinct CDR3 sequences; around 16% of them occurred a single time. Approximately 2.1% of the sample is in the top ten clones. The sample was PBMCs or a T cell subset sorted from them (not recorded which). These TCRs come from an adult woman who had mild COVID-19 (a few samples of this study predate the infection). The sample titles of this study are shuffled in the database, so cell type and time point are left out; the donor was told from shared clones.

This rearrangement joins TRBV7-2 to TRBJ1-5; D not certain. Trimming shortened V by 6 bases and J by 6 bases, and 6 bases separated the two germline ends. The CDR3 covers 11 residues. Germline assignment: CDR1 SGHTA and CDR2 FQGNSA. CDR3 in DNA: TGTGCCAGCAGTTCAGGTCAGCCCCAGCATTTT. Translated, it gives CASSSGQPQHF.

Written as DNA, the CDR3 is TGCAGTTGCAAGAGGAGCAATCAGCCCCAGCATTTT. The encoded protein is CSCKRSNQPQHF. This sequence joins TRBV20-1 and TRBJ1-5, with D unresolved. The V and J ends lost 8 bases and 1 base respectively, with 9 bases between them. Germline V CDR1 and CDR2: DFQATT, SNEGSKA (reference sequence). The CDR3 totals 12 residues.

The table lists this clonotype with a few counts. The genes are TRBV19 and TRBJ2-7, with D unclear. CDR1 and CDR2 from the germline V gene are LNHDA and SQIVND (reference sequence). CDR3 length: 13 residues. Between the trimmed V and J ends, which lost 4 bases and 3 bases, there was a span of 10 bases. The CDR3 coding sequence is TGTGCCAGTAGTACCCCCCCCGGCTACGAGCAGTACTTC. It is translated as CASSTPPGYEQYF.

In this sample, this clonotype turned up a few times. This rearrangement joins TRBV27 to TRBJ2-7; 9 bases are shared with TRBD1. The CDR3 covers 17 residues. V trimming: 2 bases; J trimming: 3 bases; junction bases outside the gene matches: 11. The germline CDR1 and CDR2 sequences are MNHEY and SMNVEV (reference sequence). The CDR3 sequence is CASSLRALQGAYYEQYF. CDR3 nucleotide sequence: TGTGCCAGCAGTTTAAGGGCGCTACAGGGGGCGTACTACGAGCAGTACTTC.

In its sample, this clonotype was seen a few times. CDR3 DNA sequence: TGTGCCAGCAGTCGTCCGGGATACAACTACGAGCAGTACTTC. Its translation is CASSRPGYNYEQYF. This chain connects TRBV6-2 or TRBV6-3 to TRBJ2-7; perhaps TRBD2 as D (5 bases). Looked up from germline, CDR1 is MNHEY and CDR2 is SVGEGT. The CDR3 extends over 14 amino acids. V dropped 5 bases and J dropped 3 bases, with 14 bases sitting between them.

This clonotype came up a few times. V gene TRBV12-3 or TRBV12-4 combines with J gene TRBJ2-7, with D unresolved. Trimming left V 4 bases short and J 6 bases short, with 13 bases between. The CDR3 runs 13 residues. The CDR3 is CASSSRAESEQYF. For the CDR3, the DNA is TGTGCCAGCAGTTCCCGGGCTGAGAGCGAGCAGTACTTC.

The chain is built from TRBV30 and TRBJ2-3, with 7 positions matching TRBD2. V shed 5 bases, J shed 8 bases, and the junction held 7 bases outside the gene matches. Germline CDR1 is GTSNPN and CDR2 is SVGIG (reference sequence). CDR3 length: 12 residues. The CDR3 coding sequence is TGTGCCTGGGGAACTAGCGCACGTACGCAGTATTTT. Protein sequence: CAWGTSARTQYF.

This clonotype was observed a handful of times. The V and J genes are TRBV12-3 or TRBV12-4 and TRBJ1-1, with unresolved D. This CDR3 is 12 amino acids long. The V and J ends lost 5 bases and 6 bases respectively, with 10 bases between them. The CDR3 protein is CASSRSGPEAFF. CDR3 DNA sequence: TGTGCCAGCAGTCGATCAGGTCCTGAAGCTTTCTTT.

The chain couples TRBV2 to TRBJ1-1, with D possibly matching TRBD1 (5 bases). The V gene lost 3 bases and the J gene lost 4 bases, with 9 bases spanning the gap. Germline V gene sequence: CDR1 SNHLY, CDR2 FYNNEI. The CDR3 contains 13 residues. The CDR3 nucleotides are TGTGCCAGCAGTGAGGGGGTGAGCACTGAAGCTTTCTTT. Its translation is CASSEGVSTEAFF.

In this sample, this clonotype turned up a few times. CDR3 nucleotide sequence: TGTGCCAGCAGTTGGACTAGCGGGGGGCAAGAGACCCAGTACTTC. Protein: CASSWTSGGQETQYF. The rearrangement uses TRBV12-3 or TRBV12-4 and TRBJ2-5, with TRBD2 matching over 14 bases. V dropped 4 bases and J dropped 2; count of bases not matched to a gene: 0. CDR3 size: 15 residues.

In its sample, this clonotype was seen a few times. This sequence joins TRBV14 and TRBJ2-5; TRBD1 matches 9 bases. The V and J ends lost 4 bases and 0 bases, in that order; junction bases with no gene match: 9. In germline, CDR1 is SGHDN, CDR2 FVKESK. The CDR3 totals 17 residues. This CDR3 reads CASSRTGDLWYQETQYF. As DNA, the CDR3 is TGTGCCAGCAGCCGGACAGGGGATCTCTGGTACCAAGAGACCCAGTACTTC.

The CDR3 DNA sequence: TGTGCCAGCAGCTCAGACCCCGGGGGTGACACTGAAGCTTTCTTT. Translation gives CASSSDPGGDTEAFF. This chain links TRBV7-3 with TRBJ1-1; D perhaps matches TRBD1 (5 bases). The CDR3 length is 15 residues. The V end lost 4 bases, the J end lost 3 bases, and 15 bases lay between the germline ends. Germline V gene sequence: CDR1 SGHTA, CDR2 FQGTGA.

J is TRBJ2-3 and V is TRBV9; 15 nucleotides agree with TRBD2. The J segment lost 2 bases and the V segment lost 3 bases, leaving 4 bases of the junction unmatched. From germline, CDR1 is SGDLS and CDR2 YYNGEE. The CDR3 sequence is 17 residues long. The CDR3 DNA sequence: TGTGCCAGCAGCGCGGGACTAGCGGGAGGTTCCACAGATACGCAGTATTTT. It translates to CASSAGLAGGSTDTQYF.

The chain uses TRBV7-3 and TRBJ1-1; no definite D call. V shed 5 bases and J shed 0 bases, with 10 bases lying between them. Looked up from germline, CDR1 is SGHTA and CDR2 is FQGTGA. This CDR3 contains 14 residues. The CDR3 is CASSPAGMNTEAFF. In DNA form, the CDR3 reads TGTGCCAGCAGCCCAGCCGGGATGAACACTGAAGCTTTCTTT.

This clonotype was observed a handful of times. V and J are TRBV29-1 and TRBJ2-1; 10 bases map to TRBD2. J gave up 6 bases and V 7 bases, and 6 bases lay outside the gene matches. The CDR3 has 13 residues. The germline CDR1 and CDR2 sequences are SQVTM and ANQGSEA. Here the CDR3 reads CSAHSSGSNEQFF. The CDR3 nucleotides are TGCAGCGCCCATTCTAGCGGGAGCAATGAGCAGTTCTTC.

This clonotype was seen only a few times. The chain carries TRBV6-1 and TRBJ1-5; TRBD1 is a possible D gene (6 bases). Per germline, CDR1 MNHNS and CDR2 SASEGT. The V gene lost 6 bases and the J gene lost 9 bases, with 12 bases spanning the gap. This CDR3 is built from 12 residues. CDR3 DNA: TGTGCCAGCAGAACAGGACAGCGGCCCCAGCATTTT. This translates into CASRTGQRPQHF.

This clonotype was observed a single time. The chain has TRBV23-1 and TRBJ1-6; D gene uncertain. TRBV23-1 is labeled an ORF, and its function is uncertain. The V and J ends lost 0 bases and 2 bases respectively, with 14 bases between them. This CDR3 has 18 amino acids. In DNA, the CDR3 is TGCGCCAGCAGTCAATCCGAATCTACAGAGGCCTATAATTCACCCCTCCACTTT. It specifies CASSQSESTEAYNSPLHF.

The V gene is TRBV20-1, the J gene TRBJ2-3; 7 bases agree with TRBD2. Germline CDR1 DFQATT, CDR2 SNEGSKA (reference sequence). The CDR3 covers 14 residues. Trimming took 6 bases from V and 0 from J; bases not matched to a gene: 6. CDR3 coding DNA: TGCAGTGCCACCACGGGGGGTAGCACAGATACGCAGTATTTT. This gives the protein CSATTGGSTDTQYF.

This clonotype has more than one count but fewer than ten. The chain links TRBV5-1 to TRBJ1-1; no clear D. The CDR3 loop spans 14 amino acids. CDR1 is SGHRS, CDR2 YFSETQ, per germline. With 1 base removed from V and 1 base from J, the gap between germline ends came to 8 bases. CDR3 in DNA: TGCGCCAGCAGCTTGTCGAGAGAGAACACTGAAGCTTTCTTT. This sequence encodes CASSLSRENTEAFF. Variable domain in full (rest from reference TRBV5-1 and TRBJ1-1): KAGVTQTPRYLIKTRGQQVTLSCSPISGHRSVSWYQQTPGQGLQFLFEYFSETQRNKGNFPGRFSGRQFSNSRSEMNVSTLELGDSALYLCASSLSRENTEAFFGQGTRLTVV.

This clonotype showed up just once. This chain uses TRBV29-1 with TRBJ1-2, with 7 bases that match TRBD1. V was pared by 7 bases and J by 2 bases, with 4 bases of the junction left unmatched. The CDR3 runs to 12 residues. Per germline, CDR1 SQVTM and CDR2 ANQGSEA. The CDR3 DNA reads as TGCAGCGCCCTGGGACAGAACTATGGCTACACCTTC. Translating it yields CSALGQNYGYTF.

The chain employs TRBV6-2 or TRBV6-3 and TRBJ2-1; TRBD2 agrees at 8 bases. The CDR3 has 16 residues. The V gene's germline CDR1 is MNHEY and CDR2 SVGEGT. Trimming took 5 bases from V and 0 from J; bases not matched to a gene: 6. This CDR3 reads CASSGLAGLSYNEQFF. The CDR3 nucleotides are TGTGCCAGCAGTGGATTAGCGGGGCTCTCCTACAATGAGCAGTTCTTC.

J is TRBJ2-5 and V is TRBV7-6; TRBD2 agrees at 7 bases. Germline V gene lookup returns CDR1 SGHVS and CDR2 FNYEAQ. Germline trimming cut 5 bases from V and 6 bases from J; bases unmatched to any gene: 12. The CDR3 totals 15 residues. The chain's CDR3 is CASSKGPLALQTQYF. The CDR3 DNA follows: TGTGCCAGCAGCAAGGGGCCACTAGCGTTGCAGACCCAGTACTTC.

The CDR3 sequence: CASSFGVSGEQYF. CDR3 sequence (DNA): TGTGCCAGCAGCTTCGGGGTTTCAGGAGAGCAGTACTTC. The gene calls are TRBV5-6 and TRBJ2-7; TRBD2 is a possible D gene (5 bases). Germline V gives CDR1 SGHDT, CDR2 YYEEEE. CDR3 size: 13 residues. The V gene lost 2 bases and the J gene lost 7 bases, with 13 bases spanning the gap.

The chain links TRBV24-1 to TRBJ2-7; D may be TRBD2 (6 bases). V was trimmed by 5 bases and J by 3 bases, leaving 10 bases between them. CDR3 length: 13 residues. Germline V CDR1 and CDR2: KGHDR, SFDVKD. Here the CDR3 DNA reads TGTGCCACCAGTGGGTCTAGCGACTACGAGCAGTACTTC. Its translation is CATSGSSDYEQYF.

This clonotype was picked up one time. The chain has TRBV6-6 and TRBJ1-5; 8 positions agree with TRBD1. Germline CDR1 is MNHNY and CDR2 is SVGAGI (reference sequence). V shed 7 bases and J 3 bases; nucleotides not matched to a gene: 8. The CDR3 has 15 residues. CDR3 protein: CASTTTTGDNQPQHF. In DNA, the CDR3 is TGTGCCAGCACCACTACGACAGGGGACAATCAGCCCCAGCATTTT.

This clonotype was found a few times. The chain carries TRBV12-3 or TRBV12-4 and TRBJ1-2; D unresolved. The V gene lost 3 bases and the J gene lost 8 bases, with 10 bases spanning the gap. This CDR3 comprises 12 residues. This chain's CDR3 is CASSLGGSGYTF. The CDR3 DNA reads TGTGCCAGCAGTTTGGGAGGGTCCGGCTACACCTTC.

This chain joins TRBV14 and TRBJ2-7, with D maybe TRBD2 (6 bases). The CDR3 spans 15 residues. Trimming stripped 2 bases from V and 2 bases from J, with 13 bases between. CDR1 and CDR2 (germline): SGHDN, FVKESK. The CDR3 DNA reads TGTGCCAGCAGCCAAAGGACAATAGCGGCCTACGAGCAGTACTTC. It encodes CASSQRTIAAYEQYF.

The chain combines TRBV11-3 with TRBJ2-7; TRBD2 aligns across 11 bases. V was clipped by 4 bases and J by 3 bases; unmatched bases: 5. Germline assignment: CDR1 SGHNT and CDR2 YENEEA. This CDR3 spans 15 amino acids. CDR3 sequence (DNA): TGTGCCAGCAGCTACCGACTAGCGGGGCTCTACGAGCAGTACTTC. Its translation is CASSYRLAGLYEQYF.

V is TRBV5-1 and J is TRBJ2-7, with TRBD2 identical over 7 bases. This CDR3 has 13 amino acids. The V segment lost 5 bases and the J segment 2 bases; nucleotides outside the gene matches: 4. CDR1 and CDR2 (germline): SGHRS, YFSETQ. CDR3: CASRWGGTYEQYF. CDR3 DNA sequence: TGCGCCAGCAGGTGGGGGGGAACCTACGAGCAGTACTTC.